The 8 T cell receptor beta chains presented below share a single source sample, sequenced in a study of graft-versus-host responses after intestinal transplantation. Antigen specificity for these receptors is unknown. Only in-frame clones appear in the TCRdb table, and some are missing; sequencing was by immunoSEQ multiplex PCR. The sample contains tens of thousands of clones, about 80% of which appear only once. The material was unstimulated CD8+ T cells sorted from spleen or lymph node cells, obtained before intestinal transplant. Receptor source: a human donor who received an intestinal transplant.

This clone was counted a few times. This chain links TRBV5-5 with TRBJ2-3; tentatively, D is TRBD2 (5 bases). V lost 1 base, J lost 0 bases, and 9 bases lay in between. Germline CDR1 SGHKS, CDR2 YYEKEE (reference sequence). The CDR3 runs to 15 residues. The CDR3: CASSLTDYSTDTQYF. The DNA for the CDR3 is TGTGCCAGCAGCTTGACCGACTACAGCACAGATACGCAGTATTTT.

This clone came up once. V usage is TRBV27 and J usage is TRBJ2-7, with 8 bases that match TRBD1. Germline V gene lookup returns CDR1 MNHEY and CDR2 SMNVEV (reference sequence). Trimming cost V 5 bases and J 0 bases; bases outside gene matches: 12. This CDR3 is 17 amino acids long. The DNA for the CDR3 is TGTGCCAGCAGTGCCGTCTCTCCCAGGGGGCTCTCCTACGAGCAGTACTTC. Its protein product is CASSAVSPRGLSYEQYF.

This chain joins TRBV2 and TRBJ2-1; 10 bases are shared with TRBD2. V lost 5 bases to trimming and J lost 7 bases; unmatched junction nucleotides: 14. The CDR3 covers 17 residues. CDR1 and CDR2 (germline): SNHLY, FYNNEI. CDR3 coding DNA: TGTGCCAGCAGTCAAATGGCCCCGGGACTAGCGATAAATGAGCAGTTCTTC. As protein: CASSQMAPGLAINEQFF.

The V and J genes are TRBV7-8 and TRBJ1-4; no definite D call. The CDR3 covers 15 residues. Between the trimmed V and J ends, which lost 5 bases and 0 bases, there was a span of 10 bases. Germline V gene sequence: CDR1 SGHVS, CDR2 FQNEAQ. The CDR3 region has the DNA TGTGCCAGCAGCGTCTCAGTCACAACTAATGAAAAACTGTTTTTT. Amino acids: CASSVSVTTNEKLFF.

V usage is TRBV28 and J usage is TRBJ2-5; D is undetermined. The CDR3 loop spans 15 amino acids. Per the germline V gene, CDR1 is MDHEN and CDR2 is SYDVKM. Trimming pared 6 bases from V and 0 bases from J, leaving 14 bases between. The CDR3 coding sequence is TGTGCCAGCAGGAATACTAAAATGTACCAAGAGACCCAGTACTTC. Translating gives CASRNTKMYQETQYF.

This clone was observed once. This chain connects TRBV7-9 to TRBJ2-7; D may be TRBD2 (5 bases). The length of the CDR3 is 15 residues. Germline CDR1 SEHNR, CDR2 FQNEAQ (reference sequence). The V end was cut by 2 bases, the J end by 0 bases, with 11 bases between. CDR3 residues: CASSLSGAGSYEQYF. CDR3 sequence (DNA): TGTGCCAGCAGCTTAAGCGGCGCCGGCTCCTACGAGCAGTACTTC.

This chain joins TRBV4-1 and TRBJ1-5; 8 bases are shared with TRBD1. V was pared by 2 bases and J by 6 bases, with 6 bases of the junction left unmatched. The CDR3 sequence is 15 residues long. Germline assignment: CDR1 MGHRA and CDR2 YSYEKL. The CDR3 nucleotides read TGCGCCAGCAGCCAAAGTTTAACAGGGGGTCAGCCCCAGCATTTT. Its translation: CASSQSLTGGQPQHF.

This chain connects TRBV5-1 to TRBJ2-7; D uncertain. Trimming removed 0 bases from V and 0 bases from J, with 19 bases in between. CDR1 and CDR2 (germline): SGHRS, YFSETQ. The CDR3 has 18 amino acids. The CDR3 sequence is CASSLVPFSSLSSYEQYF. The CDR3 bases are TGCGCCAGCAGCTTGGTCCCGTTTAGCAGCCTCAGCTCCTACGAGCAGTACTTC. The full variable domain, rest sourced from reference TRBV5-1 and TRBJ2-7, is KAGVTQTPRYLIKTRGQQVTLSCSPISGHRSVSWYQQTPGQGLQFLFEYFSETQRNKGNFPGRFSGRQFSNSRSEMNVSTLELGDSALYLCASSLVPFSSLSSYEQYFGPGTRLTVT.